Given below is one T cell receptor (beta chain) in context. This record belongs to a study of CD8+ T cells in alopecia areata. cDNA serving as the sequencing template came from extracted, reverse transcribed RNA. The data were produced by immunoSEQ multiplex PCR, yet TCRdb's version contains in-frame clones alone and is incomplete. The table has around 290,000 clones, 58% seen once; the top ten hold over 1.5%. Treatment noted: oral pan-JAK inhibitor, 5-10 mg twice daily. CDR3 length: 15 residues. The germline CDR1 and CDR2 sequences are GTSNPN and SVGIG (reference sequence). The J segment lost 5 bases and the V segment lost 0 bases, leaving 3 bases of the junction unmatched.

The TCR sequence derives from a human donor with alopecia areata. This sample comprised CD4+ T cells sorted from blood, obtained at week 24, from a patient treated with tofacitinib. This chain uses TRBV30 with TRBJ2-5; 13 nucleotides agree with TRBD2. CDR3 protein: CAWSVTSGGAETQYF. The CDR3 DNA reads TGTGCCTGGAGTGTTACTAGCGGGGGGGCCGAGACCCAGTACTTC.